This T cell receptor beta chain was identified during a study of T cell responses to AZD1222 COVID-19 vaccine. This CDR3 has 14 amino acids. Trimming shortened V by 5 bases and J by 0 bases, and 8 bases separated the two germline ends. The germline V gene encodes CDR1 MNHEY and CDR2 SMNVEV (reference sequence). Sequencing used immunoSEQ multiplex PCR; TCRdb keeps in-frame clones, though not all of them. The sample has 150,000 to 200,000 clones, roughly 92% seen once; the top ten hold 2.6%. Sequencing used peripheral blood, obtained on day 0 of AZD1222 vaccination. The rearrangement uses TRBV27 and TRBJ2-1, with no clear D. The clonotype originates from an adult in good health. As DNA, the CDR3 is TGTGCCAGCAGTAGGCGGAGCTCCTACAATGAGCAGTTCTTC. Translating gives CASSRRSSYNEQFF.